These T cell receptor beta chains were read from a single sample in a study of identical twins. MiXCR, run by TCRdb on the 5' RACE reads, gives a single entry per CDR3 protein. Of approximately 240,000 distinct CDR3 sequences in the sample, over 12% were seen once. The sequenced material came from memory (CD45RO+) T cells sorted from blood. The receptors were gathered from a woman aged 18-29 years in good health. Both conserved end residues are part of each CDR3. A D gene is named only where the DNA matches it firmly. Clone size is stated in some rows and not others, as once, few, many or a class when expanded.

v_call: TRBV12-3/TRBV12-4
d_call: TRBD2
j_call: TRBJ2-3
clone_size: many
cdr3_nt: TGTGCCAGCGCCAGGGCTAGCGGGGCAGATACGCAGTATTTT
cdr3_aa: CASARASGADTQYF

v_call: TRBV20-1
d_call: TRBD2
j_call: TRBJ2-3
clone_size: NA
cdr3_nt: TGCAGTGCTAGTTCTGCGGGGGGGAACACAGATACGCAGTATTTT
cdr3_aa: CSASSAGGNTDTQYF

v_call: TRBV7-2
d_call: NA
j_call: TRBJ2-2
clone_size: few
cdr3_nt: TGTGCCAGCAGCTTCGAGGCGTCGAACACCGGGGAGCTGTTTTTT
cdr3_aa: CASSFEASNTGELFF

v_call: TRBV20-1
d_call: NA
j_call: TRBJ1-1
clone_size: NA
cdr3_nt: TGCAGTGCTAACGTTCAGAGACAGTTGAACACTGAAGCTTTCTTT
cdr3_aa: CSANVQRQLNTEAFF

v_call: TRBV20-1
d_call: TRBD2
j_call: TRBJ2-3
clone_size: many
cdr3_nt: TGCAGTGCCACAAAGCAAAGCGGGATGCACACAGATACGCAGTATTTT
cdr3_aa: CSATKQSGMHTDTQYF

v_call: TRBV7-9
d_call: TRBD1
j_call: TRBJ2-1
clone_size: few
cdr3_nt: TGTGCCAGCAGCTCGGACAGGGTGGATTCCAATGAGCAGTTCTTC
cdr3_aa: CASSSDRVDSNEQFF

v_call: TRBV20-1
d_call: TRBD2
j_call: TRBJ2-7
clone_size: NA
cdr3_nt: TGCAGTGCTGGACTAGCGGGAGACGAGCAGTACTTC
cdr3_aa: CSAGLAGDEQYF

v_call: TRBV5-1
d_call: NA
j_call: TRBJ2-3
clone_size: many
cdr3_nt: TGCGCCAGCAGCTTTATAGATCCAGATACGCAGTATTTT
cdr3_aa: CASSFIDPDTQYF

v_call: TRBV11-2
d_call: NA
j_call: TRBJ1-2
clone_size: many
cdr3_nt: TGTGCCAGCAGCTGGACTTCTCGGGTTCGTGGAGGCTACACCTTC
cdr3_aa: CASSWTSRVRGGYTF

v_call: TRBV6-2/TRBV6-3
d_call: NA
j_call: TRBJ1-1
clone_size: NA
cdr3_nt: TGTGCCAGCAAACGGGGGTTCACTGAAGCTTTCTTT
cdr3_aa: CASKRGFTEAFF

v_call: TRBV12-3/TRBV12-4
d_call: TRBD1
j_call: TRBJ2-7
clone_size: few
cdr3_nt: TGTGCCAGCAGCAGGGACAGTAGAACCTACGAGCAGTACTTC
cdr3_aa: CASSRDSRTYEQYF

v_call: TRBV12-3/TRBV12-4
d_call: TRBD1
j_call: TRBJ2-7
clone_size: NA
cdr3_nt: TGTGCCAGCAGTAAGGGACAGGGTAACGAGCAGTACTTC
cdr3_aa: CASSKGQGNEQYF

v_call: TRBV12-5
d_call: NA
j_call: TRBJ2-1
clone_size: many
cdr3_nt: TGTGCTAGTGGTTTGGGACCTAGTGAGCAGTTCTTC
cdr3_aa: CASGLGPSEQFF

v_call: TRBV7-9
d_call: NA
j_call: TRBJ2-3
clone_size: few
cdr3_nt: TGTGCCAGCAGCCCCGGAGCCTCCGGGGATACGCAGTATTTT
cdr3_aa: CASSPGASGDTQYF

v_call: TRBV5-5
d_call: NA
j_call: TRBJ2-3
clone_size: many
cdr3_nt: TGTGCCAGCAGCTTTTTAGGGGGAAATACGCAGTATTTT
cdr3_aa: CASSFLGGNTQYF

v_call: TRBV9
d_call: TRBD1
j_call: TRBJ1-1
clone_size: NA
cdr3_nt: TGTGCCAGCAGCGGCGGACAGGGGTACACTGAAGCTTTCTTT
cdr3_aa: CASSGGQGYTEAFF

v_call: TRBV11-2
d_call: NA
j_call: TRBJ2-1
clone_size: few
cdr3_nt: TGTGCCAGCAGCTTATTTACGGTGAGCACCAATGAGCAGTTCTTC
cdr3_aa: CASSLFTVSTNEQFF

v_call: TRBV5-1
d_call: NA
j_call: TRBJ1-1
clone_size: NA
cdr3_nt: TGCGCCAGCAGCTCCGACAGGTTAGATCCAGCTTTCTTT
cdr3_aa: CASSSDRLDPAFF